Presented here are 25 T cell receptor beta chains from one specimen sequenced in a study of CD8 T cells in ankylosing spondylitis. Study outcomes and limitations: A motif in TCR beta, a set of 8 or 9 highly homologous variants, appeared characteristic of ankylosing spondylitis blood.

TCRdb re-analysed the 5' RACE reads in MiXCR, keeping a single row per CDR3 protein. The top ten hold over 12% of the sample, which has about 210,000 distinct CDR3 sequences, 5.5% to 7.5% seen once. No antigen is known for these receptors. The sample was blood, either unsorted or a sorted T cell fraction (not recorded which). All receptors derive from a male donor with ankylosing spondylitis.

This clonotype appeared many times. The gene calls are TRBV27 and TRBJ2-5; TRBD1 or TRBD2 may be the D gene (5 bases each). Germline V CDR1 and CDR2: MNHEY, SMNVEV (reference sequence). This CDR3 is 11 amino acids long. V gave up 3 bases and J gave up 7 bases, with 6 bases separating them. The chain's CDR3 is CASSFGGTQYF. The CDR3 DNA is TGTGCCAGCAGTTTTGGGGGGACCCAGTACTTC.

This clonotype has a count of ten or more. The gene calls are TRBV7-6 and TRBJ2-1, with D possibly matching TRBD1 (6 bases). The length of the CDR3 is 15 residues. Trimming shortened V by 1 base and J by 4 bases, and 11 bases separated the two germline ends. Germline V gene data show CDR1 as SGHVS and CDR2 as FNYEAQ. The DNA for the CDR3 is TGTGCCAGCAGCTTAGTAGGGCAGGGGTACAATGAGCAGTTCTTC. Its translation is CASSLVGQGYNEQFF.

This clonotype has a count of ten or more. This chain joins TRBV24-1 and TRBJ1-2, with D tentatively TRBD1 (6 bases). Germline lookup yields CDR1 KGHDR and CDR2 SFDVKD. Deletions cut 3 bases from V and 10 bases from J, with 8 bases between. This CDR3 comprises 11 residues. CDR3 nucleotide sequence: TGTGCCACCAGTGATGCAGGGGTCTACACCTTC. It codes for CATSDAGVYTF.

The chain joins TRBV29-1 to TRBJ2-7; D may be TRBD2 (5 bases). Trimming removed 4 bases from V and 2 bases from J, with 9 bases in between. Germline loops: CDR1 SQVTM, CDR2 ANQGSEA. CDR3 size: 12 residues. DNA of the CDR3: TGCAGCGTTGCAGACTATACCTACGAGCAGTACTTC. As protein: CSVADYTYEQYF.

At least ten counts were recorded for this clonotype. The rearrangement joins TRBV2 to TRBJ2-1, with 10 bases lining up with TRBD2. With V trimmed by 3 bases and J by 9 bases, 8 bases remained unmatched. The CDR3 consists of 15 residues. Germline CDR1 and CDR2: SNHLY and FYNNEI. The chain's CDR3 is CASSDVSGRDGEQFF. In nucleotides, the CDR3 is TGTGCCAGCAGTGATGTCAGCGGGAGGGATGGTGAGCAGTTCTTC.

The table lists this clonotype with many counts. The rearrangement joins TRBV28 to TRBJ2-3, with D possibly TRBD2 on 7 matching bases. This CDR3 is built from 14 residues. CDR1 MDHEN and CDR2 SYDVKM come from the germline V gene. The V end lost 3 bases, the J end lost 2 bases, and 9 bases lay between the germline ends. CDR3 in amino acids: CASSLRGLTDTQYF. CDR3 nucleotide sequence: TGTGCCAGCAGTTTGCGGGGGCTCACAGATACGCAGTATTTT. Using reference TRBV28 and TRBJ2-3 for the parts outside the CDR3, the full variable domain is DVKVTQSSRYLVKRTGEKVFLECVQDMDHENMFWYRQDPGLGLRLIYFSYDVKMKEKGDIPEGYSVSREKKERFSLILESASTNQTSMYLCASSLRGLTDTQYFGPGTRLTVL.

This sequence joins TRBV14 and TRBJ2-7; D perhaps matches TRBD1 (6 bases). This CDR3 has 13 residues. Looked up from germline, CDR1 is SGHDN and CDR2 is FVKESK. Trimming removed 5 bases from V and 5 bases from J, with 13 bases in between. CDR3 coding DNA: TGTGCCAGCAGCACAGGGAGACGTAACGAGCAGTACTTC. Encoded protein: CASSTGRRNEQYF.

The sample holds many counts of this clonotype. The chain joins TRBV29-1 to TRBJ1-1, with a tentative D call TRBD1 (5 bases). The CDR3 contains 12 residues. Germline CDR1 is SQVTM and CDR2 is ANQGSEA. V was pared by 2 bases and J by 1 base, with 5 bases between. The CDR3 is CSVEQGNTEAFF. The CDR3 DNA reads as TGCAGCGTTGAACAGGGGAACACTGAAGCTTTCTTT. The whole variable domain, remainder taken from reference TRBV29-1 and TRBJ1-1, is SAVISQKPSRDICQRGTSLTIQCQVDSQVTMMFWYRQQPGQSLTLIATANQGSEATYESGFVIDKFPISRPNLTFSTLTVSNMSPEDSSIYLCSVEQGNTEAFFGQGTRLTVV.

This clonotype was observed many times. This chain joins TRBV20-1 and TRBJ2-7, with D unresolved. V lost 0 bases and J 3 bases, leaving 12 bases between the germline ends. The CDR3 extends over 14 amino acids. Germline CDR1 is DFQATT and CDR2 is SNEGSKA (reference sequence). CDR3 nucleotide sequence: TGCAGTGCTAGAGATCATTCGGCCAGCTACGAGCAGTACTTC. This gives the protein CSARDHSASYEQYF.

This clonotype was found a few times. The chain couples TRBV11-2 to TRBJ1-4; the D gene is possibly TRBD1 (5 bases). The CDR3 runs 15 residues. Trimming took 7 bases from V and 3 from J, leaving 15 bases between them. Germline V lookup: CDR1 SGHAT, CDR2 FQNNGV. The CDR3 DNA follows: TGTGCCAGCACCAAATGGAGGGGCCCTAATGAAAAACTGTTTTTT. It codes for CASTKWRGPNEKLFF.

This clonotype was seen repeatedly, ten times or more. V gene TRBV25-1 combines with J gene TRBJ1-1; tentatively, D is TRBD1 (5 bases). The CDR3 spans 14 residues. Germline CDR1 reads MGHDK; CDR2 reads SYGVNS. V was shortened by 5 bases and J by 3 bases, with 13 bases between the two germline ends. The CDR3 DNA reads TGTGCCAGCAGTCCCCCAAGGGACGACACTGAAGCTTTCTTT. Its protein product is CASSPPRDDTEAFF. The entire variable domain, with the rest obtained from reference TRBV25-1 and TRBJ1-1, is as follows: EADIYQTPRYLVIGTGKKITLECSQTMGHDKMYWYQQDPGMELHLIHYSYGVNSTEKGDLSSESTVSRIRTEHFPLTLESARPSHTSQYLCASSPPRDDTEAFFGQGTRLTVV.

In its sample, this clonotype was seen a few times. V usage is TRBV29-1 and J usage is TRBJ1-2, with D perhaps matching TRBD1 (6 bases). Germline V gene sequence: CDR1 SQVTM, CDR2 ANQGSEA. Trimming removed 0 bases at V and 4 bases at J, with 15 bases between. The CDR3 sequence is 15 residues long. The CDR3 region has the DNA TGCAGCGTTGAAGATGTCTTACAGGGCCGCTATGGCTACACCTTC. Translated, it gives CSVEDVLQGRYGYTF. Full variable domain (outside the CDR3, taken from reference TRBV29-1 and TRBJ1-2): SAVISQKPSRDICQRGTSLTIQCQVDSQVTMMFWYRQQPGQSLTLIATANQGSEATYESGFVIDKFPISRPNLTFSTLTVSNMSPEDSSIYLCSVEDVLQGRYGYTFGSGTRLTVV.

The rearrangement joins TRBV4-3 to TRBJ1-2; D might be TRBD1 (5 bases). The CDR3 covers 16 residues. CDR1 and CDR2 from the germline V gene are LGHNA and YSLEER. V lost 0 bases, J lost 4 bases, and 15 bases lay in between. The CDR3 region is CASSQDLIGTAYGYTF. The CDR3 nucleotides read TGCGCCAGCAGCCAAGATCTGATCGGGACGGCCTATGGCTACACCTTC.

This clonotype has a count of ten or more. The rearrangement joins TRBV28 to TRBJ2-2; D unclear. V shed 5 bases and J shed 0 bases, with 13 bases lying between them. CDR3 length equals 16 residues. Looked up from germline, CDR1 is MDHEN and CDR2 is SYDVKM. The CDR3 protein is CASSPPPRTNTGELFF. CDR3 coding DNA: TGTGCCAGCAGTCCACCCCCTCGGACGAACACCGGGGAGCTGTTTTTT.

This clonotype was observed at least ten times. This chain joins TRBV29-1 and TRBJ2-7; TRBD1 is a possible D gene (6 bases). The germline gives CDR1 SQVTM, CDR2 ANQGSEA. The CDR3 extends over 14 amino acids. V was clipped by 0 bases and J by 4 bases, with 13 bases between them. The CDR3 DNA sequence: TGCAGCGTTGAAGAAGGCAGGGGAGTGTACGAGCAGTACTTC. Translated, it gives CSVEEGRGVYEQYF.

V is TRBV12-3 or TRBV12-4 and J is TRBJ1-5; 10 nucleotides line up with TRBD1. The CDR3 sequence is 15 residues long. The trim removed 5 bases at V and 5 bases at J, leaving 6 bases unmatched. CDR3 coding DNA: TGTGCCAGCAGTCTCGACAGGGGGCCCTATCAGCCCCAGCATTTT. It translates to CASSLDRGPYQPQHF.

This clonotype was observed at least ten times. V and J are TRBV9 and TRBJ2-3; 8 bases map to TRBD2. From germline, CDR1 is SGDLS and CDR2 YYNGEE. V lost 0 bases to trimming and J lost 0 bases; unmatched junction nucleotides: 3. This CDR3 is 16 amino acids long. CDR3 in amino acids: CASSVVGLGSTDTQYF. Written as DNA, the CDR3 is TGTGCCAGCAGCGTAGTGGGACTAGGGAGCACAGATACGCAGTATTTT.

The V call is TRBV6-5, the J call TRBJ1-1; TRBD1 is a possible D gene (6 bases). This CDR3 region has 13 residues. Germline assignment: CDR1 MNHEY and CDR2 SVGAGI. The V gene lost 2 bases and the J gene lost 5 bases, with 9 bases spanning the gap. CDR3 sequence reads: CASSYQGNTEAFF. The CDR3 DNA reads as TGTGCCAGCAGTTACCAGGGGAATACTGAAGCTTTCTTT.

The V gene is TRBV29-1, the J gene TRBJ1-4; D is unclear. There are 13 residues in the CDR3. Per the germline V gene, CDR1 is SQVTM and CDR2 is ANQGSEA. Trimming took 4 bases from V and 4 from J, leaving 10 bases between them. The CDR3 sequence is CSVVGSGNEKLFF. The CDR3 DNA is TGCAGCGTTGTGGGCAGCGGTAATGAAAAACTGTTTTTT.

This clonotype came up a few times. The CDR3: CASSWGDVAEAFF. The CDR3 DNA sequence: TGTGCCAGCAGTTGGGGTGATGTCGCTGAAGCTTTCTTT. This chain links TRBV6-2 or TRBV6-3 with TRBJ1-1, with unresolved D. The V end lost 4 bases, the J end lost 6 bases, and 12 bases lay between the germline ends. The CDR3 totals 13 residues. Germline CDR1 is MNHEY and CDR2 is SVGEGT.

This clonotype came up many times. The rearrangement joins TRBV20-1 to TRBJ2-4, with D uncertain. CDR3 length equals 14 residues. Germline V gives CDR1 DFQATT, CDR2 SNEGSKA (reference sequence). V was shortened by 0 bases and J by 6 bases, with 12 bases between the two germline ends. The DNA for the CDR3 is TGCAGTGCTAGAGATAACGTCAGAACAAACATTCAGTACTTC. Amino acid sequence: CSARDNVRTNIQYF.

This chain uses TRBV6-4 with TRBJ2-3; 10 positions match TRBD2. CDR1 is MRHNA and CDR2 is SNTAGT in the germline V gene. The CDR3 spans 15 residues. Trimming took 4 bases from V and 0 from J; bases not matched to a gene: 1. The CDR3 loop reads CASSASGGSTDTQYF. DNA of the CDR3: TGTGCCAGCAGTGCTAGCGGGGGTAGCACAGATACGCAGTATTTT.

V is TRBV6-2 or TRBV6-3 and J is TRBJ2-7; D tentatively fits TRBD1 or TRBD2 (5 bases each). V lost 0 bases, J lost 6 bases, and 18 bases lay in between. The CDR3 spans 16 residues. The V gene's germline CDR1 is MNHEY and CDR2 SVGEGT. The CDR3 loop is CASSYSMWGSGGEQYF. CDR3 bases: TGTGCCAGCAGTTACTCTATGTGGGGGAGTGGAGGCGAGCAGTACTTC.

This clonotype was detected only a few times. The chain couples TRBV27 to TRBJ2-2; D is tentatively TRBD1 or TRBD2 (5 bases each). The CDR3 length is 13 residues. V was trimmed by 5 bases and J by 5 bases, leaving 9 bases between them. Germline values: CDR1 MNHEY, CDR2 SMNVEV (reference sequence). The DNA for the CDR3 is TGTGCCAGCAGTGGGGGTCGGACCGGGGAGCTGTTTTTT. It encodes CASSGGRTGELFF.

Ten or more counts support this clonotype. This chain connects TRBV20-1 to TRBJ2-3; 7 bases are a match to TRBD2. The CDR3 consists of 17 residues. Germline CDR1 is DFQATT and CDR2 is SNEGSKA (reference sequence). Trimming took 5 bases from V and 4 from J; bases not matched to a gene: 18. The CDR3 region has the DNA TGCAGTGCTGCCCACCTGGAGCGGGAACCGAGTGCAGATACGCAGTATTTT. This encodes CSAAHLEREPSADTQYF.